The sequence of this TCR beta chain was determined in a study of CD8 T cells in ankylosing spondylitis. Findings of the study overall: It appeared that ankylosing spondylitis blood was characterized by a TCR beta motif of several highly homologous variants.

Via MiXCR, TCRdb re-called the 5' RACE reads, giving one row per CDR3 protein. The sample has more than 650,000 distinct CDR3 sequences, 12% seen once. The germline V and J ends were trimmed by 0 bases and 10 bases, with 19 bases remaining between them. This CDR3 spans 16 amino acids. Germline CDR1 and CDR2: SGHRS and YFSETQ. This clonotype was detected many times. Its specificity is not known. The receptor was isolated from a male donor with ankylosing spondylitis. Sequencing used blood, either unsorted or a sorted T cell fraction (not recorded which). This sequence joins TRBV5-1 and TRBJ1-4, with D tentatively TRBD1 (5 bases). The CDR3 sequence is CASSLDPRGGEGKLFF. CDR3 nucleotides: TGCGCCAGCAGCTTGGACCCCCGTGGGGGAGAGGGAAAACTGTTTTTT.